Listed here is a single T cell receptor (beta chain). The antigen it binds to is not known. Base-call qualities are not available, and no considerably larger clone is one nucleotide away. The entry originates in a study of cytomegalovirus exposure and HLA in healthy donors (dated by TCRdb to 2015 to 2018). Context from the whole study: According to a later analysis, one platform produced both the roughly 110 validation repertoires and the 730 or so repertoires of the first cohort. Besides the first cohort of hundreds of subjects, a separate validation cohort made up of some 110 different subjects was used. The study combined high-throughput TCR immunosequencing, statistical association of individual TCRs with disease status, and machine learning to predict cytomegalovirus infection status. The aim of the study was to test whether cataloging public T cell receptors could identify signatures of past pathogen exposure. Findings and caveats that apply to the study as a whole: Subsequent analysis determined that TCRs grouped into clusters in the first cohort also showed a tendency toward co-occurrence across the approximately 110 validation repertoires, and 94% of cluster scores exceeded 0. Most TCR sequences were seen in very few donors, while some public TCRs were found in many individuals. Three of the identified cytomegalovirus-associated TCR beta chains were confirmed in vitro to be specific for cytomegalovirus antigens. A later analysis had no HLA typing for the validation cohort, so co-occurrence there was scored across all 130 or so repertoires. The authors suggested that the approach could potentially be extended to other disease states and immunological phenotypes. In the study, some 160 TCR beta chains were listed as associated with cytomegalovirus. In both the original and validation cohorts, the classifier was reported to diagnose cytomegalovirus status with high specificity and sensitivity.

The donors were included in the validation cohort of 120 subjects, a group kept apart from the roughly 690-subject first cohort. In the germline V gene (reference sequence), CDR1 corresponds to SEHNR and CDR2 to FQNEAQ. After removal of 5 bases from V and 0 bases from J, the junction retains 8 bases not matched to a gene. The CDR3 goes from the cysteine to the phenylalanine over 17 residues. The only DNA kept is the CDR3, 51 bases in frame from the first base. The library was generated by the immunoSEQ multiplex PCR assay. On the authors' methods: A statistical classification framework was developed to diagnose cytomegalovirus status using the catalog of TCR beta chain sequences. TCRdb's version of the immuneACCESS table is confined to in-frame rearrangements and falls short of the full clone set. An unresolved V gene accounts for under half of the shortfall where checked; the remainder is of unknown origin. Clone size and the V and J calls come from that table; the DNA yielded D and trimming. Across this sample there are fewer than 100,000 clones, with approximately 91% seen only once. Jointly, the top ten make up around 2.1% of the sample.

Sequences were obtained from PBMCs. The sequence derives from a man aged 25 to 45 in good health and CMV-seronegative. This sequence uses TRBV7-9 and TRBJ2-2, with 8 central nucleotides matching TRBD1. The CDR3 is CASSIPSTGANTGELFF. At the DNA level, the sequence is TGTGCCAGCAGCATTCCATCGACAGGGGCGAACACCGGGGAGCTGTTTTTT.